One sample yielded the 26 T cell receptor beta chains listed below, sequenced in a study of T cell clones after liver transplantation. The protocol was immunoSEQ multiplex PCR, while the TCRdb copy is restricted to in-frame clones and leaves out a portion. Here the sample spans some 16,000 clones, 70% to 90% being singletons. Sequences were derived from CD8+ T cells from blood, sampled less than 50 months after liver transplant. These receptors all come from a human patient who received a liver transplant. The T cells may come from the graft donor.

The V and J genes are TRBV4-2 and TRBJ2-7, with D maybe TRBD1 (6 bases). V lost 4 bases and J 7 bases, leaving 17 bases between the germline ends. The CDR3 covers 14 residues. The V gene's germline CDR1 is LGHNA and CDR2 YNFKEQ. The CDR3 spells CASSPSFSRGEQYF. CDR3 bases: TGTGCCAGCAGCCCGAGTTTTTCAAGGGGGGAGCAGTACTTC.

This chain links TRBV9 with TRBJ2-7, with D uncertain. The CDR3 covers 14 residues. The germline CDR1 and CDR2 sequences are SGDLS and YYNGEE. V lost 7 bases and J lost 4, with 18 bases in between. CDR3 loop: CASAASGLGYEQYF. CDR3 bases: TGTGCCAGCGCCGCTAGTGGCCTGGGTTACGAGCAGTACTTC.

The genes are TRBV4-3 and TRBJ1-3; unclear D gene. The V and J ends lost 6 bases and 4 bases respectively, with 4 bases between them. Germline V gives CDR1 LGHNA, CDR2 YSLEER. CDR3 length: 11 amino acids. The DNA for the CDR3 is TGCGCCAGCAGGTCGGGAAACACCATATATTTT. Translation gives CASRSGNTIYF.

The chain joins TRBV6-1 to TRBJ1-5, with D uncertain. V lost 0 bases, J lost 4 bases, and 7 bases lay in between. Germline V CDR1 and CDR2: MNHNS, SASEGT. The CDR3 extends over 14 amino acids. CDR3 residues: CASSEALGNQPQHF. For the CDR3, the DNA is TGTGCCAGCAGTGAAGCGCTGGGAAATCAGCCCCAGCATTTT.

A note on this clone: A read error may produce the germline difference seen at one junction end. The same CDR3 arises from other DNA sequences in this sample as well. The chain uses TRBV4-3 and TRBJ2-1, with 13 bases identical to TRBD2. CDR1 and CDR2 (germline): LGHNA, YSLEER. This CDR3 comprises 18 residues. The CDR3 sequence: CASSQDIPTSGGSYEQFF. Here the CDR3 DNA reads TGCGCCAGTAGCCAAGATATCCCGACTAGCGGGGGGTCCTATGAGCAGTTCTTC.

The genes are TRBV6-6 and TRBJ2-1; no clear D. The CDR3 covers 9 residues. V was clipped by 8 bases and J by 9 bases, with 5 bases between them. CDR1 is MNHNY and CDR2 is SVGAGI in the germline V gene (reference sequence). CDR3: CASGREQFF. The CDR3 DNA is TGTGCCAGCGGACGTGAGCAGTTCTTC.

The CDR3 sequence: CASSNRQVTDTQYF. As DNA, the CDR3 is TGTGCCAGCAGCAACAGACAGGTCACAGATACGCAGTATTTT. The rearrangement joins TRBV7-9 to TRBJ2-3; possible D gene TRBD1, 6 bases. This CDR3 region has 14 residues. Germline CDR1 SEHNR, CDR2 FQNEAQ (reference sequence). The ends were cut back, 5 bases at V and 2 bases at J, with 11 bases in the middle.

The rearrangement joins TRBV13 to TRBJ2-2, with a weak D call TRBD1 (5 bases). The CDR3 totals 15 residues. In germline, CDR1 is PRHDT, CDR2 FYEKMQ (reference sequence). With 5 bases removed from V and 0 bases from J, the gap between germline ends came to 10 bases. CDR3 in amino acids: CASSRQTANTGELFF. CDR3 in DNA: TGTGCCAGCAGCCGACAGACCGCGAACACCGGGGAGCTGTTTTTT.

J is TRBJ2-7 and V is TRBV4-3, with D unclear. The CDR3 runs 14 residues. Germline V CDR1 and CDR2: LGHNA, YSLEER. V gave up 5 bases and J gave up 2 bases, with 13 bases separating them. CDR3 residues: CASSNGFPPYEQYF. In DNA, the CDR3 is TGCGCCAGCAGCAACGGGTTCCCACCCTACGAGCAGTACTTC.

This clone was observed many times. The rearrangement uses TRBV11-2 and TRBJ2-5, with 10 positions matching TRBD2. The CDR3 loop spans 15 amino acids. Germline V gene lookup returns CDR1 SGHAT and CDR2 FQNNGV. With V trimmed by 5 bases and J by 5 bases, 8 bases remained unmatched. The CDR3 region has the DNA TGTGCCAGCAGCCAAAAGCGGGGGGGATACGAGACCCAGTACTTC. Protein: CASSQKRGGYETQYF.

This clone has only one observation. This likely came from a read error, as a far larger clone is one base away. CDR3 sequence reads: CASSLWGEGEQAFF. The CDR3 DNA is TGTGCCAGCAGCTTGTGGGGGGAAGGGGAGCAAGCTTTCTTT. The chain carries TRBV5-6 and TRBJ1-1; D possibly corresponds to TRBD1 (5 bases). The CDR3 contains 14 residues. The V gene lost 1 base and the J gene lost 9 bases, with 16 bases spanning the gap. Germline CDR1 is SGHDT and CDR2 is YYEEEE. Full variable domain (rest looked up from reference TRBV5-6 and TRBJ1-1): DAGVTQSPTHLIKTRGQQVTLRCSPKSGHDTVSWYQQALGQGPQFIFQYYEEEERQRGNFPDRFSGHQFPNYSSELNVNALLLGDSALYLCASSLWGEGEQAFFGQGTRLTVV.

The rearrangement uses TRBV1 and TRBJ1-1; TRBD1, the table's D call, was not compared with the DNA. TRBV1 is designated a pseudogene. This CDR3 contains 16 residues. The CDR3 protein is CTSSQDCRGRRDEAFF. The CDR3 DNA reads as TGCACCAGCAGCCAAGATTGTAGGGGGCGCAGGGATGAAGCTTTCTTT.

This clone appeared once. The CDR3 nucleotides are TGTGCCAGTGTCCAGGCGGAATACGGTGGAGATACGCAGTATTTT. Protein product: CASVQAEYGGDTQYF. This sequence joins TRBV11-2 and TRBJ2-3; D ambiguous. The V gene lost 9 bases and the J gene lost 5 bases, with 21 bases spanning the gap. This CDR3 is built from 15 residues. CDR1 and CDR2 from the germline V gene are SGHAT and FQNNGV.

V is TRBV9 and J is TRBJ2-3; D gene ambiguous. The germline V gene encodes CDR1 SGDLS and CDR2 YYNGEE. The V gene lost 3 bases and the J gene lost 0 bases, with 5 bases spanning the gap. This CDR3 has 13 amino acids. CDR3 sequence (DNA): TGTGCCAGCAGCGGGTACAGCACAGATACGCAGTATTTT. Protein product: CASSGYSTDTQYF.

This sequence joins TRBV15 and TRBJ1-3, with 7 bases lining up with TRBD1. The J segment lost 3 bases and the V segment lost 5 bases, leaving 10 bases of the junction unmatched. The CDR3 totals 16 residues. Germline V gene lookup returns CDR1 LNHNV and CDR2 YYDKDF (reference sequence). CDR3 in DNA: TGTGCCACCAGCCCGGACAGGTCTCCTCTTGGAAACACCATATATTTT. It is translated as CATSPDRSPLGNTIYF.

This sequence joins TRBV9 and TRBJ2-1; 13 nucleotides match TRBD2. Trimming cost V 0 bases and J 0 bases; bases outside gene matches: 9. Germline CDR1 is SGDLS and CDR2 is YYNGEE. CDR3 length: 20 residues. The CDR3 region has the DNA TGTGCCAGCAGCGTAGCGTCGGGACTAGCGGGATCGAGCTCCTACAATGAGCAGTTCTTC. Translating gives CASSVASGLAGSSSYNEQFF.

CDR3 protein: CASSQRFRPTDTQYF. The CDR3 DNA is TGCGCCAGCAGCCAACGTTTTCGGCCTACTGATACGCAGTATTTT. The J gene is TRBJ2-3, the V gene TRBV4-3; D is unclear. The CDR3 sequence is 15 residues long. CDR1 and CDR2 (germline): LGHNA, YSLEER. V was clipped by 2 bases and J by 6 bases, with 15 bases between them.

The chain joins TRBV19 to TRBJ2-2, with 7 bases identical to TRBD2. Germline CDR1 LNHDA, CDR2 SQIVND (reference sequence). CDR3 length: 14 residues. V lost 5 bases and J lost 6; bases outside the gene matches: 6. CDR3 amino acids: CASSSREVPGELFF. The CDR3 DNA sequence: TGTGCCAGTAGTTCCCGGGAGGTCCCCGGGGAGCTGTTTTTT.

In its sample, this clone was seen a few times. CDR3 DNA: TGTGCCAGCGGGGACTCTACCGGGACCCGGTACAATGAGCAGTTCTTC. Amino acids: CASGDSTGTRYNEQFF. The chain combines TRBV6-6 with TRBJ2-1; TRBD2 is a possible D gene (6 bases). This CDR3 spans 16 amino acids. Germline CDR1 MNHNY, CDR2 SVGAGI (reference sequence). Trimming took 8 bases from V and 4 from J, leaving 21 bases between them.

The rearrangement uses TRBV5-1 and TRBJ2-1; D unclear. The CDR3 length is 14 residues. The V end was cut by 4 bases, the J end by 8 bases, with 16 bases between. Germline CDR1 and CDR2: SGHRS and YFSETQ. This CDR3 is CASSPPGRADEQFF. CDR3 in DNA: TGCGCCAGCAGCCCCCCGGGCCGTGCGGATGAGCAGTTCTTC.

The gene calls are TRBV4-2 and TRBJ2-7, with D possibly TRBD1 on 6 matching bases. Trimming shortened V by 0 bases and J by 4 bases, and 7 bases separated the two germline ends. This CDR3 comprises 13 residues. Germline assignment: CDR1 LGHNA and CDR2 YNFKEQ. The CDR3 sequence is CASSQEGAYEQYF. The CDR3, as DNA: TGTGCCAGCAGCCAAGAGGGGGCATACGAGCAGTACTTC.

The V and J genes are TRBV2 and TRBJ2-3; 7 nucleotides align to TRBD1. V lost 4 bases to trimming and J lost 3 bases; unmatched junction nucleotides: 4. Per germline, CDR1 SNHLY and CDR2 FYNNEI. CDR3 length: 14 residues. CDR3 bases: TGTGCCAGCAGTGCATCAGGGGGAACAGATACGCAGTATTTT. It translates to CASSASGGTDTQYF.

V gene TRBV5-6 combines with J gene TRBJ2-2; a possible D gene is TRBD2 (5 bases). This CDR3 is 12 amino acids long. V shed 4 bases and J shed 8 bases, with 9 bases lying between them. CDR1 is SGHDT, CDR2 YYEEEE, per germline. The CDR3 sequence is CASSEGVGELFF. The CDR3 nucleotides read TGTGCCAGCAGCGAGGGCGTGGGGGAGCTGTTTTTT. Full variable domain (remainder filled in from reference TRBV5-6 and TRBJ2-2): DAGVTQSPTHLIKTRGQQVTLRCSPKSGHDTVSWYQQALGQGPQFIFQYYEEEERQRGNFPDRFSGHQFPNYSSELNVNALLLGDSALYLCASSEGVGELFFGEGSRLTVL.

The chain has TRBV4-3 and TRBJ1-2, with 9 bases aligning to TRBD1. This CDR3 has 15 residues. Per the germline V gene, CDR1 is LGHNA and CDR2 is YSLEER. Unmatched junction bases numbered 8, after V lost 3 bases and J lost 6 bases. In DNA, the CDR3 is TGCGCCAGCAGCCAGTCCTCGGGACAGGGAGATGGCTACACCTTC. The encoded protein is CASSQSSGQGDGYTF.

This chain joins TRBV7-2 and TRBJ2-5, with TRBD2 identical over 7 bases. This CDR3 contains 16 residues. The ends lost 1 base at V and 2 bases at J; junction bases unmatched: 7. Per the germline V gene, CDR1 is SGHTA and CDR2 is FQGNSA. The CDR3 sequence is CASSLVYSSGQETQYF. In nucleotides, the CDR3 is TGTGCCAGCAGCTTAGTTTACTCTAGCGGACAAGAGACCCAGTACTTC.

The chain combines TRBV2 with TRBJ1-5; the D is unclear. The CDR3 sequence is 16 residues long. With 1 base removed from V and 5 bases from J, the gap between germline ends came to 15 bases. Germline V gives CDR1 SNHLY, CDR2 FYNNEI. The CDR3 DNA follows: TGTGCCAGCAGTGAAGAACCTTGGGCTGCCCATCAGCCCCAGCATTTT. The encoded protein is CASSEEPWAAHQPQHF.